This T cell receptor (beta chain) derives from a study of T cell changes during pregnancy in multiple sclerosis (dated by TCRdb to about 2019). For context, the study as a whole: The study examined how the T cell repertoire changed over the course of pregnancy in women with multiple sclerosis.

Receptor libraries were prepared by the immunoSEQ multiplex PCR assay. TCRdb limited this immuneACCESS table to in-frame rearrangements with V and J called. A share of clones is missing; checked studies link under half to unresolved V genes, and the rest is unexplained. The sample has around 78,000 clones on record, 91% of them singletons. Jointly, the top ten make up around 0.7% of the sample. Trimming takes 0 bases off V and 14 bases off J; junction bases not matched to a gene: 10. The germline V gene provides CDR1 SGHAT and CDR2 FQNNGV. There are 14 amino acids in the CDR3, from cysteine to phenylalanine inclusive. Only the CDR3 DNA stays, 42 bases, in frame from base 1. Concerning this clone itself: Its cognate antigen has yet to be identified. Base qualities are not provided; no much larger clone lies one nucleotide away.

The clonotype comes from a female donor in good health, enrolled as a control in a pregnancy study. The starting material was peripheral blood, obtained in the third trimester of pregnancy. Here the chain combines TRBV11-2 and TRBJ1-2; 9 junctional bases match TRBD1. The nucleotide sequence reads as follows: TGTGCCAGCAGCTTAGATTCGACAGGGGGACGGAAGACCTTC. This sequence encodes CASSLDSTGGRKTF.